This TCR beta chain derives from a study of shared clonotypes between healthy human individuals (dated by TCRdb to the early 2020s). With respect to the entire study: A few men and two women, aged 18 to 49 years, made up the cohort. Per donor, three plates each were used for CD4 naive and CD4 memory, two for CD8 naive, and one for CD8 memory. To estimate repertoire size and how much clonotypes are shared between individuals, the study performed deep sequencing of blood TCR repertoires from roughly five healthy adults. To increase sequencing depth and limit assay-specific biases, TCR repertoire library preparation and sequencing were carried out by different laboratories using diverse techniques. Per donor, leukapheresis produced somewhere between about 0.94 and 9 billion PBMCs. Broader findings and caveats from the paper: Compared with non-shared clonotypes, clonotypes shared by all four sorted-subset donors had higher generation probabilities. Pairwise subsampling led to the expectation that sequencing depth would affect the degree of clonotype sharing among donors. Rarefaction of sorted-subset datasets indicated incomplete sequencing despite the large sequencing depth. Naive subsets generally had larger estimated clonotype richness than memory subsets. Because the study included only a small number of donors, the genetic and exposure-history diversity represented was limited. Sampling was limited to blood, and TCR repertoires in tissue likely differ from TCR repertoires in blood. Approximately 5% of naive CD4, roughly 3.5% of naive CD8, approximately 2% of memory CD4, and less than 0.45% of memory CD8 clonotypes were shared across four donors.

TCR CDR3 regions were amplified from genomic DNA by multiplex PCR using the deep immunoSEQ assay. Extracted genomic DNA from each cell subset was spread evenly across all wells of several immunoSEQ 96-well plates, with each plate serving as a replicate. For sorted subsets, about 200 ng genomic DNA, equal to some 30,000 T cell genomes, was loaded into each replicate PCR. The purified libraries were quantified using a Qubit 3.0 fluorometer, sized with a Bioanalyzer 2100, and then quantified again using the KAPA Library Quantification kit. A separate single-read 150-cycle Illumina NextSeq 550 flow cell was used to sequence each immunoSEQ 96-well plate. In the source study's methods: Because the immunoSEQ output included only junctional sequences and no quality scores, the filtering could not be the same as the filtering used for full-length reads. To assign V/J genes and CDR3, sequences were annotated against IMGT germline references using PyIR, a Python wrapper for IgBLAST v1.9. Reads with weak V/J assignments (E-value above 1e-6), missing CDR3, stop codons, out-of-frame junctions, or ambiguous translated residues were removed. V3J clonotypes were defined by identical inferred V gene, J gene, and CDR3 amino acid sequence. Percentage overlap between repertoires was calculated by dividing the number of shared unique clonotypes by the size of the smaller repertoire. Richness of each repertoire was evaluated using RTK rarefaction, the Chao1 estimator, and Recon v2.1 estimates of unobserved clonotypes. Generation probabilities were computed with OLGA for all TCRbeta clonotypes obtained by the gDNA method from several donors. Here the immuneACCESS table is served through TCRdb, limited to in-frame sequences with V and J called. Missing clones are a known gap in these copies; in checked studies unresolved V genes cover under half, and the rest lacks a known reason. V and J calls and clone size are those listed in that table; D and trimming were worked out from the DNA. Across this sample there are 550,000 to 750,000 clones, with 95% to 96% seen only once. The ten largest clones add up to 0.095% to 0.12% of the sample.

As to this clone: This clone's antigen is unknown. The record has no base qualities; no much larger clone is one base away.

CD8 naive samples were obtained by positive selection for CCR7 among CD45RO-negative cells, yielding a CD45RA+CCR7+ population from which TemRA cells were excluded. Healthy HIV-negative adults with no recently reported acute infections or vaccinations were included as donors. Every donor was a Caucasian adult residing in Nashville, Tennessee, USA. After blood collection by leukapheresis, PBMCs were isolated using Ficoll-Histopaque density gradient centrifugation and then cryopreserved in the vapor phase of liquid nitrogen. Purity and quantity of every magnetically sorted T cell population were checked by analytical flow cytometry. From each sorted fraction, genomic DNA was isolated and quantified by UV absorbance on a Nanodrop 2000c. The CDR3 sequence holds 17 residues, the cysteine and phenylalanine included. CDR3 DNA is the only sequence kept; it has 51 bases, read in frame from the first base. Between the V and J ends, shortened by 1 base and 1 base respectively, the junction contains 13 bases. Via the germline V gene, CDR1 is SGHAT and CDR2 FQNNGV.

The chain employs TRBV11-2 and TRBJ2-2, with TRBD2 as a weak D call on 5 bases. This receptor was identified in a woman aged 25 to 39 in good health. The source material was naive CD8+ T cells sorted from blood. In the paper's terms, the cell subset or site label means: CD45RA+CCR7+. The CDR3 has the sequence CASSLGSLAKNTGELFF. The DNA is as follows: TGTGCCAGCAGCTTAGGCTCCCTAGCTAAGAACACCGGGGAGCTGTTTTTT. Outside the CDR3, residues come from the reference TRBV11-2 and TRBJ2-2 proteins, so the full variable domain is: EAGVAQSPRYKIIEKRQSVAFWCNPISGHATLYWYQQILGQGPKLLIQFQNNGVVDDSQLPKDRFSAERLKGVDSTLKIQPAKLEDSAVYLCASSLGSLAKNTGELFFGEGSRLTVL.